These 27 T cell receptor beta chains were sequenced from one sample in a study of blood T cell repertoires in COVID-19. The table came from immunoSEQ multiplex PCR; TCRdb's copy has only in-frame clones and leaves some out. Among approximately 54,000 clones listed, roughly 76% were seen once. Sequenced: peripheral blood. These receptors all come from a woman aged 60-75 years with acute or convalescent COVID-19.

J is TRBJ1-4 and V is TRBV18; unclear D gene. This CDR3 region has 17 residues. Germline values: CDR1 KGHSH, CDR2 LQKENI. Trimming left V 6 bases short and J 8 bases short, with 25 bases between. In DNA form, the CDR3 reads TGTGCCAGCTCGGAGGAGCACAGTTTCCTAACTAGGGAAAAACTGTTTTTT. The encoded protein is CASSEEHSFLTREKLFF. Together with reference TRBV18 and TRBJ1-4, the CDR3 gives the full variable domain: NAGVMQNPRHLVRRRGQEARLRCSPMKGHSHVYWYRQLPEEGLKFMVYLQKENIIDESGMPKERFSAEFPKEGPSILRIQQVVRGDSAAYFCASSEEHSFLTREKLFFGSGTQLSVL.

The gene calls are TRBV14 and TRBJ1-2; the D gene is possibly TRBD1 (5 bases). The CDR3 length is 13 residues. V lost 4 bases and J lost 4, with 10 bases in between. The germline gives CDR1 SGHDN, CDR2 FVKESK. CDR3 nucleotides: TGTGCCAGCAGCCGGGGGGTCCGCTATGGCTACACCTTC. The encoded protein is CASSRGVRYGYTF. The full variable domain, with the rest looked up from reference TRBV14 and TRBJ1-2, is EAGVTQFPSHSVIEKGQTVTLRCDPISGHDNLYWYRRVMGKEIKFLLHFVKESKQDESGMPNNRFLAERTGGTYSTLKVQPAELEDSGVYFCASSRGVRYGYTFGSGTRLTVV.

The J gene is TRBJ1-2, the V gene TRBV6-5; unclear D gene. Trimming took off 5 bases at V and 4 bases at J, with 5 bases between the two ends. Per germline, CDR1 MNHEY and CDR2 SVGAGI. This CDR3 is built from 11 residues. The CDR3 coding sequence is TGTGCCAGCAGTCTCGTCTATGGCTACACCTTC. Translated, it gives CASSLVYGYTF.

This chain uses TRBV9 with TRBJ2-2; possibly TRBD1 for D (6 bases). Germline CDR1 SGDLS, CDR2 YYNGEE. Trimming stripped 4 bases from V and 0 bases from J, with 13 bases between. The CDR3 length is 16 residues. CDR3 DNA sequence: TGTGCCAGCAGCCTGGGCTCAGGGGCGAACACCGGGGAGCTGTTTTTT. This sequence encodes CASSLGSGANTGELFF.

This clone was seen more than once but under ten times. CDR3 in amino acids: CASRQGAGGYTF. CDR3 sequence (DNA): TGTGCCAGCAGACAGGGGGCTGGGGGCTACACCTTC. The rearrangement uses TRBV12-3 or TRBV12-4 and TRBJ1-2; 9 bases fit TRBD1. CDR3 length equals 12 residues. With V trimmed by 6 bases and J by 8 bases, 4 bases remained unmatched.

This clone was found a few times. The chain joins TRBV12-3 or TRBV12-4 to TRBJ1-1; D ambiguous. This CDR3 has 11 residues. V lost 4 bases to trimming and J lost 5 bases, with 5 bases between them. The CDR3 loop reads CASSSYTEAFF. CDR3 bases: TGTGCCAGCAGTTCTTATACTGAAGCTTTCTTT.

This clone was counted between two and nine times. This chain links TRBV6-5 with TRBJ1-5; 9 nucleotides match TRBD1. Looked up from germline, CDR1 is MNHEY and CDR2 is SVGAGI. The CDR3 length is 15 residues. The ends lost 8 bases at V and 6 bases at J; junction bases unmatched: 11. CDR3 DNA sequence: TGTGCCAGCTCCACCCAACAGGGGGCTGGTCAGCCCCAGCATTTT. Amino acids: CASSTQQGAGQPQHF.

The chain couples TRBV6-4 to TRBJ1-4, with D perhaps matching TRBD1 (5 bases). Germline-derived CDR1 and CDR2 are MRHNA and SNTAGT. The CDR3 is 13 amino acids. Trimming pared 8 bases from V and 8 bases from J, leaving 15 bases between. The CDR3 nucleotides read TGTGCCAGCCATGACAGAACTGGGGAAAAACTGTTTTTT. It is translated as CASHDRTGEKLFF.

The CDR3 loop is CASSLDRDVQYF. CDR3 DNA: TGTGCCAGCAGCCTGGACAGGGACGTACAGTACTTC. The V and J genes are TRBV7-9 and TRBJ2-7; 8 bases align to TRBD1. This CDR3 spans 12 amino acids. After removal of 5 bases from V and 10 bases from J, the junction contained 7 bases not matched to a gene. Germline CDR1 and CDR2: SEHNR and FQNEAQ (reference sequence).

The V and J genes are TRBV7-8 and TRBJ2-1; D unresolved. This CDR3 is 17 amino acids long. V was shortened by 1 base and J by 2 bases, with 15 bases between the two germline ends. Germline V gene lookup returns CDR1 SGHVS and CDR2 FQNEAQ. CDR3 loop: CASSLVGRQRTYNEQFF. CDR3 DNA sequence: TGTGCCAGCAGCTTAGTTGGTCGTCAGCGAACCTACAATGAGCAGTTCTTC.

The CDR3 DNA follows: TGTGCCAGCAGCTTCCCGAGCGGGGGGGGAGATGAGCAGTTCTTC. This encodes CASSFPSGGGDEQFF. The rearrangement uses TRBV5-6 and TRBJ2-1; 10 bases fit TRBD2. With V trimmed by 2 bases and J by 8 bases, 7 bases remained unmatched. The germline V gene encodes CDR1 SGHDT and CDR2 YYEEEE. CDR3 length equals 15 residues.

This rearrangement joins TRBV18 to TRBJ2-4, with 7 positions matching TRBD1. V shed 2 bases and J 0 bases; nucleotides not matched to a gene: 7. The germline V gene has CDR1 KGHSH and CDR2 LQKENI. CDR3 size: 17 residues. CDR3 DNA sequence: TGTGCCAGCTCACCAGCCAATGCAGGGGGAGCCAAAAACATTCAGTACTTC. Its protein is CASSPANAGGAKNIQYF.

This sequence joins TRBV6-5 and TRBJ2-7; a weak D match, TRBD2 (5 bases). V lost 6 bases and J 3 bases, leaving 9 bases between the germline ends. Germline CDR1 MNHEY, CDR2 SVGAGI. This CDR3 contains 12 residues. CDR3 loop: CASRAGNYEQYF. The CDR3 DNA reads TGTGCCAGCAGAGCCGGGAACTACGAGCAGTACTTC.

The chain couples TRBV2 to TRBJ1-1; tentative D call: TRBD1 (5 bases). The V gene's germline CDR1 is SNHLY and CDR2 FYNNEI. V gave up 10 bases and J gave up 1 base, with 13 bases separating them. This CDR3 comprises 13 residues. The CDR3 loop is CATNQGRNTEAFF. CDR3 bases: TGTGCCACCAATCAGGGTAGGAACACTGAAGCTTTCTTT.

This rearrangement joins TRBV3-1 (or the pseudogene TRBV3-2) to TRBJ1-5, with 10 bases aligning to TRBD1. CDR1 is LGHDT and CDR2 is YNNKEL in the germline V gene (reference sequence). V lost 4 bases and J lost 7; bases outside the gene matches: 7. This CDR3 is 15 amino acids long. For the CDR3, the DNA is TGTGCCAGCAGCCGGACAGGGGGAGGATTCCAGCCCCAGCATTTT. Amino acids: CASSRTGGGFQPQHF.

The genes are TRBV6-6 and TRBJ2-7; unclear D gene. The CDR3 is 14 residues long. V lost 6 bases, J lost 4 bases, and 16 bases lay in between. Germline-derived CDR1 and CDR2 are MNHNY and SVGAGI (reference sequence). This CDR3 reads CASRPTASRYEQYF. CDR3 sequence (DNA): TGTGCCAGCAGACCCACGGCTAGTAGGTACGAGCAGTACTTC.

This clone was observed a few times. This chain joins TRBV29-1 and TRBJ2-3; possibly TRBD1 for D (6 bases). This CDR3 comprises 19 residues. Trimming took 2 bases from V and 0 from J, leaving 24 bases between them. Looked up from germline, CDR1 is SQVTM and CDR2 is ANQGSEA. The CDR3 is CSVEIRQVRGVGSTDTQYF. Written as DNA, the CDR3 is TGCAGCGTTGAAATCCGGCAGGTCAGGGGTGTGGGAAGCACAGATACGCAGTATTTT.

This clone was recorded a few times. This chain connects TRBV29-1 to TRBJ2-5; 7 bases map to TRBD2. The germline gives CDR1 SQVTM, CDR2 ANQGSEA. V was pared by 7 bases and J by 2 bases, with 4 bases of the junction left unmatched. This CDR3 contains 12 residues. The CDR3 region is CSAAGGQETQYF. The DNA of the CDR3 is TGCAGCGCCGCCGGGGGGCAAGAGACCCAGTACTTC.

The chain couples TRBV2 to TRBJ2-1, with 7 bases identical to TRBD2. After removal of 6 bases from V and 4 bases from J, the junction contained 9 bases not matched to a gene. This CDR3 is 15 amino acids long. Germline lookup yields CDR1 SNHLY and CDR2 FYNNEI. CDR3 amino acids: CASRERLAEYNEQFF. The CDR3 nucleotides read TGTGCCAGCAGGGAAAGGCTAGCGGAGTACAATGAGCAGTTCTTC.

The CDR3 sequence: CASSVATGGAWRGAFF. CDR3 sequence (DNA): TGTGCCAGCAGCGTAGCTACAGGGGGCGCATGGAGAGGGGCTTTCTTT. The gene calls are TRBV9 and TRBJ1-1; 9 positions agree with TRBD1. CDR1 is SGDLS and CDR2 is YYNGEE in the germline V gene. V lost 0 bases to trimming and J lost 11 bases; unmatched junction nucleotides: 14. There are 16 residues in the CDR3.

The rearrangement uses TRBV6-5 and TRBJ2-3; a possible D gene is TRBD2 (5 bases). CDR3 size: 15 residues. V was trimmed by 5 bases and J by 0 bases, leaving 12 bases between them. Germline lookup yields CDR1 MNHEY and CDR2 SVGAGI. The CDR3 spells CASSLSERSTDTQYF. CDR3 DNA: TGTGCCAGCAGTCTTTCCGAGCGGAGCACAGATACGCAGTATTTT.

The chain employs TRBV5-1 and TRBJ1-4, with D hard to call. This CDR3 region has 15 residues. Per the germline V gene, CDR1 is SGHRS and CDR2 is YFSETQ. Trimming pared 4 bases from V and 7 bases from J, leaving 17 bases between. The CDR3 DNA sequence: TGCGCCAGCAGCGCGCCGGACGTAGGGAGTGAAAAACTGTTTTTT. Translating gives CASSAPDVGSEKLFF.

The genes are TRBV29-1 and TRBJ2-5, with 8 bases aligning to TRBD1. The ends lost 6 bases at V and 2 bases at J; junction bases unmatched: 2. CDR1 is SQVTM and CDR2 is ANQGSEA in the germline V gene. This CDR3 has 12 amino acids. The DNA for the CDR3 is TGCAGCGTGGGACAGGAGCAAGAGACCCAGTACTTC. It translates to CSVGQEQETQYF.

The rearrangement joins TRBV14 to TRBJ1-4; a possible D gene is TRBD1 (5 bases). Germline V CDR1 and CDR2: SGHDN, FVKESK. The CDR3 runs to 13 residues. V was shortened by 5 bases and J by 11 bases, with 15 bases between the two germline ends. The chain's CDR3 is CASSLGTGGKLFF. As DNA, the CDR3 is TGTGCCAGCAGCTTGGGGACCGGGGGGAAACTGTTTTTT.

The chain is built from TRBV27 and TRBJ2-1; 8 bases align to TRBD2. V trimming: 6 bases; J trimming: 0 bases; junction bases outside the gene matches: 7. Germline V lookup: CDR1 MNHEY, CDR2 SMNVEV (reference sequence). The CDR3 has 16 residues. CDR3: CASRSTSAYSYNEQFF. Written as DNA, the CDR3 is TGTGCCAGCAGATCGACTAGCGCGTACTCCTACAATGAGCAGTTCTTC.

The V call is TRBV19, the J call TRBJ1-2; D gene ambiguous. This CDR3 has 12 residues. V was shortened by 5 bases and J by 8 bases, with 12 bases between the two germline ends. Germline assignment: CDR1 LNHDA and CDR2 SQIVND (reference sequence). CDR3 loop: CASSSRSVGYTF. CDR3 nucleotides: TGTGCCAGTAGTTCGAGGTCGGTGGGCTACACCTTC.

A single count supports this clone. The rearrangement uses TRBV9 and TRBJ2-5; 11 nucleotides line up with TRBD1. Germline assignment: CDR1 SGDLS and CDR2 YYNGEE. V gave up 3 bases and J gave up 5 bases; unmatched junction bases: 9. The CDR3 is 16 residues long. The CDR3 is CASSGTGQGAIETQYF. The CDR3 DNA reads TGTGCCAGCAGCGGGACTGGACAGGGGGCTATTGAGACCCAGTACTTC.